Each of the 15 T cell receptor beta chains below was sequenced from the same sample in a study of blood T cell repertoires in COVID-19. The table came from immunoSEQ multiplex PCR; TCRdb's copy has only in-frame clones and leaves some out. This table holds tens of thousands of clones, roughly four fifths found once. Material for sequencing was peripheral blood. These receptors were obtained from a man at least 80 years old with acute or convalescent COVID-19.

The J gene is TRBJ2-4, the V gene TRBV28; 8 bases fit TRBD2. Germline CDR1 and CDR2: MDHEN and SYDVKM. The CDR3 loop spans 16 amino acids. V lost 4 bases to trimming and J lost 4 bases; unmatched junction nucleotides: 9. CDR3 DNA sequence: TGTGCCAGCAGTTCCCCGGAAGCGGGGGTAAAAAACATTCAGTACTTC. Its translation: CASSSPEAGVKNIQYF.

The chain has TRBV28 and TRBJ1-5; D remains unclear. This CDR3 has 15 residues. Germline V lookup: CDR1 MDHEN, CDR2 SYDVKM. V was clipped by 4 bases and J by 6 bases, with 16 bases between them. CDR3 coding DNA: TGTGCCAGCAGTTCCCGACGGGAATCCTTTCAGCCCCAGCATTTT. This translates into CASSSRRESFQPQHF.

The CDR3 DNA is TGTGCCAGCAGTCTTACAGGGGGCGTTGGAGTAACTAATGAAAAACTGTTTTTT. Translation: CASSLTGGVGVTNEKLFF. V usage is TRBV27 and J usage is TRBJ1-4; TRBD1 matches 9 bases. There are 18 residues in the CDR3. The V segment lost 5 bases and the J segment 1 base; nucleotides outside the gene matches: 11. Germline lookup yields CDR1 MNHEY and CDR2 SMNVEV (reference sequence).

J is TRBJ1-5 and V is TRBV24-1; D ambiguous. From germline, CDR1 is KGHDR and CDR2 SFDVKD. With 4 bases removed from V and 3 bases from J, the gap between germline ends came to 12 bases. CDR3 size: 15 residues. In DNA form, the CDR3 reads TGTGCCACCAGTGACCGGACTGGTGCCAATCAGCCCCAGCATTTT. Translated, it gives CATSDRTGANQPQHF.

This sequence joins TRBV4-2 and TRBJ2-1; 7 nucleotides align to TRBD2. V gave up 0 bases and J gave up 3 bases; unmatched junction bases: 2. The CDR3 covers 15 residues. Per germline, CDR1 LGHNA and CDR2 YNFKEQ. The CDR3 DNA reads TGTGCCAGCAGCCAAGATGCTAGCGGCTACAATGAGCAGTTCTTC. Its translation is CASSQDASGYNEQFF.

CDR3 coding DNA: TGTGCCAGTAGTCAGGGGGTCACAACTAATGAAAAACTGTTTTTT. Its protein product is CASSQGVTTNEKLFF. This chain links TRBV19 with TRBJ1-4, with 7 nucleotides matching TRBD1. The CDR3 contains 15 residues. Trimming at V came to 5 bases and at J to 0 bases, leaving 3 bases not matched to a gene. In germline, CDR1 is LNHDA, CDR2 SQIVND (reference sequence).

A word on this clone: The sample has other DNA sequences that encode this CDR3 too. The rearrangement joins TRBV25-1 to TRBJ2-6, with D perhaps matching TRBD1 (6 bases). The V gene's germline CDR1 is MGHDK and CDR2 SYGVNS. V was trimmed by 4 bases and J by 2 bases, leaving 9 bases between them. The CDR3 is 15 amino acids. CDR3 sequence: CASSAPGAGANVLTF. For the CDR3, the DNA is TGTGCCAGCAGTGCTCCAGGGGCTGGGGCCAACGTCCTGACTTTC.

Here the CDR3 reads CASSWTGAGDTQYF. CDR3 nucleotide sequence: TGTGCCAGCAGTTGGACAGGGGCGGGAGATACGCAGTATTTT. V and J are TRBV2 and TRBJ2-3, with TRBD1 identical over 9 bases. This CDR3 region has 14 residues. Germline CDR1 is SNHLY and CDR2 is FYNNEI. Germline trimming cut 5 bases from V and 5 bases from J; bases unmatched to any gene: 5.

The rearrangement joins TRBV6-5 to TRBJ1-1; 7 positions match TRBD1. This CDR3 spans 13 amino acids. The V segment lost 6 bases and the J segment 4 bases; nucleotides outside the gene matches: 5. CDR1 and CDR2 from the germline V gene are MNHEY and SVGAGI. CDR3 nucleotides: TGTGCCAGCAGCCGACAGGGTACCACTGAAGCTTTCTTT. This sequence encodes CASSRQGTTEAFF.

This chain uses TRBV19 with TRBJ2-1; TRBD2 is a possible D gene (6 bases). The CDR3 loop spans 14 amino acids. V lost 3 bases, J lost 1 base, and 7 bases lay in between. Germline V CDR1 and CDR2: LNHDA, SQIVND (reference sequence). CDR3 bases: TGTGCCAGTAGTATTGGGGGGTCCTACAATGAGCAGTTCTTC. Amino acids: CASSIGGSYNEQFF.

The chain carries TRBV7-9 and TRBJ2-5; D not resolved. Germline CDR1 and CDR2: SEHNR and FQNEAQ (reference sequence). The V gene lost 3 bases and the J gene lost 0 bases, with 8 bases spanning the gap. This CDR3 is built from 14 residues. CDR3 sequence (DNA): TGTGCCAGCAGCTTCCAAGCAAACCAAGAGACCCAGTACTTC. Amino acid sequence: CASSFQANQETQYF.

This clone turned up a few times. This chain connects TRBV11-2 to TRBJ1-6; 7 nucleotides line up with TRBD1. The J segment lost 11 bases and the V segment lost 5 bases, leaving 15 bases of the junction unmatched. CDR1 and CDR2 from the germline V gene are SGHAT and FQNNGV. The CDR3 is made up of 16 amino acids. This chain's CDR3 is CASSNDGQAYSTPLHF. The CDR3 DNA follows: TGTGCCAGCAGCAATGACGGACAGGCGTATTCCACACCCCTCCACTTT.

V is TRBV7-9 and J is TRBJ1-6; 7 bases match TRBD1. Trimming took 1 base from V and 5 from J; bases not matched to a gene: 8. Germline CDR1 SEHNR, CDR2 FQNEAQ (reference sequence). The CDR3 sequence is 17 residues long. Here the CDR3 DNA reads TGTGCCAGCAGCTTAGACTACAGGGGATCGGATAATTCACCCCTCCACTTT. Amino acid sequence: CASSLDYRGSDNSPLHF. Drawing the rest from reference TRBV7-9 and TRBJ1-6, the complete variable domain is DTGVSQNPRHKITKRGQNVTFRCDPISEHNRLYWYRQTLGQGPEFLTYFQNEAQLEKSRLLSDRFSAERPKGSFSTLEIQRTEQGDSAMYLCASSLDYRGSDNSPLHFGNGTRLTVT.

This clone was seen more than once but under ten times. J is TRBJ2-3 and V is TRBV29-1; TRBD2 matches at 7 bases. V lost 0 bases, J lost 2 bases, and 5 bases stayed unmatched. The germline V gene encodes CDR1 SQVTM and CDR2 ANQGSEA. This CDR3 spans 15 amino acids. The CDR3 nucleotides read TGCAGCGTTGAAGATCTAGCGGACCTCACAGATACGCAGTATTTT. Protein sequence: CSVEDLADLTDTQYF.

The chain joins TRBV6-1 to TRBJ1-5, with D tentatively TRBD1 (5 bases). The germline V and J ends were trimmed by 2 bases and 3 bases, with 23 bases remaining between them. CDR3 length equals 19 residues. Per the germline V gene, CDR1 is MNHNS and CDR2 is SASEGT. The CDR3 region is CASSEMGLGAGPLNQPQHF. DNA of the CDR3: TGTGCCAGCAGTGAAATGGGCCTCGGAGCGGGGCCCCTCAATCAGCCCCAGCATTTT.